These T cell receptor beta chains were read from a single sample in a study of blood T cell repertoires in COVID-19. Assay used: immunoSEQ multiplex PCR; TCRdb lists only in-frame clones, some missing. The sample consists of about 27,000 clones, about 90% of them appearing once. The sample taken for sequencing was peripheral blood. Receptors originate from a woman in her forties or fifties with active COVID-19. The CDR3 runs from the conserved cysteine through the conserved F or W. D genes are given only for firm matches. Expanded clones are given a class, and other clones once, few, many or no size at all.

cdr3_aa: CATSDPGLGGTDTQYF
cdr3_nt: TGTGCCACCAGTGATCCCGGACTAGGGGGCACAGATACGCAGTATTTT
clone_size: NA
d_call: TRBD2
v_call: TRBV24-1
j_call: TRBJ2-3

cdr3_aa: CASRQAGGPYEQYF
cdr3_nt: TGTGCCAGCAGGCAAGCGGGAGGGCCCTACGAGCAGTACTTC
clone_size: NA
d_call: TRBD2
v_call: TRBV2
j_call: TRBJ2-7

cdr3_aa: CASSPPSLRPGYGYTF
cdr3_nt: TGTGCCAGCTCACCACCGTCGTTGAGACCGGGCTATGGCTACACCTTC
clone_size: NA
d_call: NA
v_call: TRBV18
j_call: TRBJ1-2

cdr3_aa: CASSFHSRRGSPLHF
cdr3_nt: TGTGCCAGCAGTTTTCATAGTCGGCGGGGTTCACCCCTCCACTTT
clone_size: NA
d_call: NA
v_call: TRBV28
j_call: TRBJ1-6

cdr3_aa: CASIRDVAGTEAFF
cdr3_nt: TGTGCCAGCATAAGGGATGTCGCGGGCACTGAAGCTTTCTTT
clone_size: NA
d_call: NA
v_call: TRBV6-6
j_call: TRBJ1-1

cdr3_aa: CSVDRGQGENYGYTF
cdr3_nt: TGCAGCGTTGACAGGGGACAGGGGGAAAACTATGGCTACACCTTC
clone_size: NA
d_call: TRBD1
v_call: TRBV29-1
j_call: TRBJ1-2

cdr3_aa: CAISAPGQGYNEQFF
cdr3_nt: TGTGCCATCAGTGCTCCGGGACAGGGTTACAATGAGCAGTTCTTC
clone_size: NA
d_call: TRBD1
v_call: TRBV10-3
j_call: TRBJ2-1

cdr3_aa: CSVTLYRDGYTF
cdr3_nt: TGCAGCGTCACCCTTTACAGGGATGGCTACACCTTC
clone_size: NA
d_call: NA
v_call: TRBV29-1
j_call: TRBJ1-2

cdr3_aa: CASSPLAGGPSGGELFF
cdr3_nt: TGTGCCAGCAGTCCACTAGCGGGAGGGCCCTCGGGCGGGGAGCTGTTTTTT
clone_size: few
d_call: TRBD2
v_call: TRBV6-6
j_call: TRBJ2-2

cdr3_aa: CASTQWSGMNTEAFF
cdr3_nt: TGTGCCAGCACCCAATGGAGCGGGATGAACACTGAAGCTTTCTTT
clone_size: few
d_call: NA
v_call: TRBV6-5
j_call: TRBJ1-1

cdr3_aa: CAWRPTGVGGYTF
cdr3_nt: TGTGCCTGGAGACCTACAGGGGTAGGCGGCTACACCTTC
clone_size: NA
d_call: TRBD1
v_call: TRBV30
j_call: TRBJ1-2

cdr3_aa: CASSLAYPGLAGDNEQFF
cdr3_nt: TGTGCCAGCAGCTTAGCGTACCCTGGACTAGCGGGGGACAATGAGCAGTTCTTC
clone_size: NA
d_call: TRBD2
v_call: TRBV7-6
j_call: TRBJ2-1

cdr3_aa: CASSLTGYNEKLFF
cdr3_nt: TGTGCCAGCAGCCTGACAGGTTATAATGAAAAACTGTTTTTT
clone_size: NA
d_call: NA
v_call: TRBV6-5
j_call: TRBJ1-4

cdr3_aa: CASSPTESLRRSPLHF
cdr3_nt: TGTGCCAGCAGTCCGACAGAGTCTCTCCGCCGATCACCCCTCCACTTT
clone_size: NA
d_call: NA
v_call: TRBV28
j_call: TRBJ1-6

cdr3_aa: CASSDGQGAWETQYF
cdr3_nt: TGTGCCAGCAGTGATGGGCAGGGGGCGTGGGAGACCCAGTACTTC
clone_size: NA
d_call: TRBD1
v_call: TRBV6-1
j_call: TRBJ2-5

cdr3_aa: CASSDGSYSGSGELFF
cdr3_nt: TGTGCCAGCAGTGACGGGTCTTACAGCGGAAGCGGGGAGCTGTTTTTT
clone_size: NA
d_call: NA
v_call: TRBV28
j_call: TRBJ2-2

cdr3_aa: CASSIGQGLAYEQYF
cdr3_nt: TGTGCCAGTAGTATAGGCCAGGGGTTAGCCTACGAGCAGTACTTC
clone_size: NA
d_call: NA
v_call: TRBV19
j_call: TRBJ2-7

cdr3_aa: CASSPQGNYGYTF
cdr3_nt: TGTGCCAGCTCACCCCAGGGAAACTATGGCTACACCTTC
clone_size: NA
d_call: NA
v_call: TRBV18
j_call: TRBJ1-2

cdr3_aa: CASTRRGGTDTQYF
cdr3_nt: TGTGCCAGCACCCGGAGGGGTGGCACAGATACGCAGTATTTT
clone_size: NA
d_call: NA
v_call: TRBV11-2
j_call: TRBJ2-3

cdr3_aa: CASQAGVGTYNEQFF
cdr3_nt: TGTGCCAGTCAAGCGGGAGTAGGGACCTACAATGAGCAGTTCTTC
clone_size: few
d_call: TRBD2
v_call: TRBV19
j_call: TRBJ2-1